This T cell receptor (beta chain) was sequenced during a study of cytomegalovirus exposure and HLA in healthy donors. Study-wide context: Earlier findings included roughly 120 million unique TCR beta sequences obtained from some 180 million T cells. Of 300 to 500 genotyped donors, around 86% grouped in the Caucasian-associated ancestry cluster.

Germline lookup yields CDR1 MGHRA and CDR2 YSYEKL. The CDR3 consists of 16 residues. The V end lost 1 base, the J end lost 6 bases, and 16 bases lay between the germline ends. Points on this clone: Its specificity is unknown.

General study points: Cytomegalovirus association was assigned to about 150 TCR beta chains. Data from an earlier analysis indicated that most TCR beta V segments were productive either about 87% or about 30% of the time.

13 Jbeta primers and 60 Vbeta primers were used for the PCR. Sequenced by immunoSEQ multiplex PCR; TCRdb stores in-frame clones only, minus some. Its table lists some 120,000 clones. The sequenced material came from PBMCs. This sequence was found in a man aged 25 to 40 in good health and CMV-seronegative. The V and J genes are TRBV4-1 and TRBJ2-1, with D hard to call. The CDR3: CASSQGEASQVNEQFF. The CDR3 region has the DNA TGCGCCAGCAGCCAAGGAGAAGCGTCCCAAGTCAATGAGCAGTTCTTC.